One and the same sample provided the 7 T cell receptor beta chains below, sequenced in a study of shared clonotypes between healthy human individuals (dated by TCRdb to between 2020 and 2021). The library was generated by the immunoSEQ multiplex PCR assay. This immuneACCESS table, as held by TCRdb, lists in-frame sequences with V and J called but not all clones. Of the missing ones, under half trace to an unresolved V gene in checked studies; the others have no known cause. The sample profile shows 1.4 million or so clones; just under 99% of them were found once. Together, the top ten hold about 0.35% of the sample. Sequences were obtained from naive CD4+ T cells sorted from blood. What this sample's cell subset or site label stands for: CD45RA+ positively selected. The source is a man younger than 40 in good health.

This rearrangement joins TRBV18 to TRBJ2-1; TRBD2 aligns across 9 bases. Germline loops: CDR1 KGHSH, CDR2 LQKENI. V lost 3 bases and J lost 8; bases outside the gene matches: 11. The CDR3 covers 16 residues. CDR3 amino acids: CASSPGARGRAHEQFF. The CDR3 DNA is TGTGCCAGCTCACCCGGGGCACGCGGGAGGGCCCATGAGCAGTTCTTC.

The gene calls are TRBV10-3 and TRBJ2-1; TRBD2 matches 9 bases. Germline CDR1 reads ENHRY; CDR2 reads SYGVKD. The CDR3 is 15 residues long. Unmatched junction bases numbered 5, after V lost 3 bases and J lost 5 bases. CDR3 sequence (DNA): TGTGCCATCAGTGATTGGATAGCGGGGGACAATGAGCAGTTCTTC. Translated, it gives CAISDWIAGDNEQFF.

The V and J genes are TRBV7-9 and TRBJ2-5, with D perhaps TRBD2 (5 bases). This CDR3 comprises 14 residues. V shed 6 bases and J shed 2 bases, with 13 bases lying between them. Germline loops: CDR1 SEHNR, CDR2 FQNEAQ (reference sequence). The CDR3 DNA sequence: TGTGCCAGCAGTACAAAGCGGAAACAAGAGACCCAGTACTTC. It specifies CASSTKRKQETQYF.

CDR3 coding DNA: TGTGCCAGCAGCTTGGACCTTATCACAGATACGCAGTATTTT. Amino acid sequence: CASSLDLITDTQYF. V and J are TRBV5-6 and TRBJ2-3; no definite D call. Germline V gene data show CDR1 as SGHDT and CDR2 as YYEEEE. V was clipped by 0 bases and J by 2 bases, with 7 bases between them. The CDR3 totals 14 residues. The full variable domain, with the rest looked up from reference TRBV5-6 and TRBJ2-3, is DAGVTQSPTHLIKTRGQQVTLRCSPKSGHDTVSWYQQALGQGPQFIFQYYEEEERQRGNFPDRFSGHQFPNYSSELNVNALLLGDSALYLCASSLDLITDTQYFGPGTRLTVL.

CDR3 coding DNA: TGCGCCAGCATGACAGGGCGAGACACTGAAGCTTTCTTT. Translating it yields CASMTGRDTEAFF. The chain links TRBV5-1 to TRBJ1-1, with TRBD1 matching 7 bases. CDR1 and CDR2 (germline): SGHRS, YFSETQ. The CDR3 consists of 13 residues. With V trimmed by 6 bases and J by 3 bases, 5 bases remained unmatched. Based on the CDR3 plus reference TRBV5-1 and TRBJ1-1, the full variable domain is KAGVTQTPRYLIKTRGQQVTLSCSPISGHRSVSWYQQTPGQGLQFLFEYFSETQRNKGNFPGRFSGRQFSNSRSEMNVSTLELGDSALYLCASMTGRDTEAFFGQGTRLTVV.

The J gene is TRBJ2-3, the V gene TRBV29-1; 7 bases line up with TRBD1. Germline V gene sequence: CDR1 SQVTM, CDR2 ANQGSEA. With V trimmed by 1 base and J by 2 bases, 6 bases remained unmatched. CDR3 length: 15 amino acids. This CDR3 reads CSVEVQDRVTDTQYF. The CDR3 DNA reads TGCAGCGTTGAAGTTCAAGACAGGGTCACAGATACGCAGTATTTT.

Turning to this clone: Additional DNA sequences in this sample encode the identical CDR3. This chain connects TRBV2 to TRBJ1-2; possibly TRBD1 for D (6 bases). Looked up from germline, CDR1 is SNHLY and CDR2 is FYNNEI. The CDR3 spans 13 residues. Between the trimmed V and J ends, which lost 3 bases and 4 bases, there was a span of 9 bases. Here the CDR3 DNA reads TGTGCCAGCAGTGACAGGGGAGGCTATGGCTACACCTTC. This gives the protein CASSDRGGYGYTF.